Shown below are 4 T cell receptor beta chains from a single sample sequenced in a study of beta chain features in type 1 diabetes. Study-wide findings and caveats: Shorter TCRB CDR3s, moderately but significantly so, marked every one of the four CD4+ subsets in Type 1 diabetes patients.

Their recognized antigens are unknown. Expressed TCRB transcripts were sequenced after all isolated RNA was converted to cDNA. Produced via immunoSEQ multiplex PCR; TCRdb's table is partial and in-frame only. The data contain 200,000 to 300,000 clones, roughly 10% of them singletons. Sequencing was performed on naive CD4+ T cells from blood. The receptors were sampled from a man aged 30 to 45 with type 1 diabetes.

This clone showed up just a few times. The V and J genes are TRBV4-2 and TRBJ1-5; D is perhaps TRBD1 (5 bases). Per the germline V gene, CDR1 is LGHNA and CDR2 is YNFKEQ. The CDR3 is 15 residues long. V was pared by 4 bases and J by 2 bases, with 12 bases between. CDR3 loop: CASSLQGGGNQPQHF. Here the CDR3 DNA reads TGTGCCAGCAGCCTCCAGGGAGGTGGCAATCAGCCCCAGCATTTT.

A few counts support this clone. The genes are TRBV5-1 and TRBJ1-6; the D gene is possibly TRBD1 (6 bases). The V and J ends lost 0 bases and 9 bases respectively, with 13 bases between them. Germline lookup yields CDR1 SGHRS and CDR2 YFSETQ. The CDR3 has 15 amino acids. CDR3 region: CASSLDGTRFSPLHF. CDR3 nucleotide sequence: TGCGCCAGCAGCTTGGACGGGACAAGGTTTTCACCCCTCCACTTT.

J is TRBJ2-3 and V is TRBV6-6, with 7 bases identical to TRBD2. The CDR3 sequence is 13 residues long. Germline trimming cut 2 bases from V and 6 bases from J; bases unmatched to any gene: 2. The V gene's germline CDR1 is MNHNY and CDR2 SVGAGI (reference sequence). CDR3 loop: CASSYSGTDTQYF. The CDR3 DNA is TGTGCCAGCAGTTACAGCGGGACTGATACGCAGTATTTT.

The chain combines TRBV11-2 with TRBJ2-5, with TRBD2 matching over 7 bases. Germline lookup yields CDR1 SGHAT and CDR2 FQNNGV. The CDR3 runs 16 residues. V dropped 5 bases and J dropped 5; count of bases not matched to a gene: 14. CDR3 loop: CASSPGTLPAGETQYF. The CDR3, as DNA: TGTGCCAGCAGCCCAGGGACTCTTCCAGCGGGGGAGACCCAGTACTTC.